This T cell receptor beta chain was identified in a study of shared clonotypes between healthy human individuals (dated by TCRdb to 2020 to 2021). Some background on the complete study: The cohort comprised a couple of women and a few men aged 18 to 49 years. For each donor, three plates each were used for CD4 naive and CD4 memory, two plates were used for CD8 naive, and one plate was used for CD8 memory. To estimate repertoire size and how much clonotype sharing occurs between individuals, the study deeply sequenced the blood TCR repertoires of roughly 5 healthy adults. To increase sequencing depth and limit assay-specific biases, TCR repertoire library preparation and sequencing were carried out by different laboratories using diverse techniques. Per donor, leukapheresis produced somewhere between about 0.94 and 8.9 billion PBMCs.

Donors were healthy HIV-negative adults with no recently reported acute infections or vaccinations. Only Caucasian adults living in Nashville, Tennessee, USA were represented among the donors. CD4+ T cells were enriched by magnetic negative selection, after which naive cells were positively selected on CD45RA and the negative fraction was taken as the memory subset. Blood was collected by leukapheresis, and PBMCs were isolated by Ficoll-Histopaque density gradient centrifugation and then cryopreserved in liquid nitrogen vapor phase. Analytical flow cytometry was used to check the purity and quantity of each magnetically sorted T cell population. Genomic DNA was isolated from each sorted fraction and quantified by UV absorbance on a Nanodrop 2000c. The CDR3, cysteine through phenylalanine, is 17 amino acids long. Solely the CDR3 DNA is kept, with 51 bases framed from the first base. Sequences SGHVS (CDR1) and FNYEAQ (CDR2) are obtained from the germline V gene. V loses 2 bases, J loses 6 bases, and the germline ends lie 21 bases apart.

Overall study results and their limits: Sampling was restricted to blood, and TCR repertoires in tissues likely differ from the TCR repertoires found in blood. Higher generation probabilities were observed for clonotypes shared by all four sorted-subset donors than for non-shared clonotypes. Approximately 4.8% of naive CD4, 3.5% of naive CD8, approximately 2% of memory CD4, and approximately 0.4% of memory CD8 clonotypes were shared across four donors. Based on pairwise subsampling, the degree of clonotype sharing among donors was expected to be affected by sequencing depth. The genetic and exposure-history diversity represented was limited by the small number of donors. Larger estimated clonotype richness was generally found for naive subsets than for memory subsets. Even with the large sequencing depth, rarefaction of the sorted-subset datasets indicated that sequencing was incomplete.

Turning to this clone: The antigen it binds to is not known. No base quality values were provided; no much bigger clone lies one nucleotide off.

Using the deep immunoSEQ assay, multiplex PCR amplified TCR CDR3 regions from genomic DNA. For each cell subset, the extracted genomic DNA was distributed evenly across all wells of several immunoSEQ 96-well plates, and each plate served as one replicate. For sorted subsets, each replicate PCR was loaded with approximately 190 ng genomic DNA, equivalent to 30,000 or so T cell genomes. Purified libraries were quantified with a Qubit 3.0 fluorometer, sized on a Bioanalyzer 2100, and re-quantified with the KAPA Library Quantification kit. Every immunoSEQ 96-well plate was sequenced on a dedicated single-read 150-cycle Illumina NextSeq 550 flow cell. The authors' analysis ran thus. The immunoSEQ output contained only junctional sequences without quality scores, so filtering could not match that applied to full-length reads. Sequences were annotated with PyIR, a Python wrapper for IgBLAST v1.9, using IMGT germline references to assign V/J genes and CDR3. Reads were filtered out if the reads had weak V/J assignments (E-value above 1e-6), no CDR3, stop codons, out-of-frame junctions, or ambiguous translated residues. V3J clonotypes were defined as sequences sharing the same inferred V gene, J gene, and CDR3 amino acid sequence. Percentage overlap between repertoires was calculated by dividing the number of shared unique clonotypes by the size of the smaller repertoire. Richness of each repertoire was evaluated using RTK rarefaction, the Chao1 estimator, and Recon v2.1 estimates of unobserved clonotypes. For all TCRbeta clonotypes obtained by the gDNA method from several donors, generation probabilities were computed with OLGA. The table comes from immuneACCESS by way of TCRdb, which keeps in-frame sequences with V and J called. Part of the clones is missing from these tables; in studies checked, under half for an unresolved V gene and the rest for unknown reasons. V and J calls and clone size come straight from that table; D and trimming were deduced from the DNA. The sample table holds around 1.5 million clones, of which around 98% were seen once. Together, the top ten hold approximately 0.44% of the sample.

The receptor chain draws on TRBV7-6 and TRBJ2-3; the D gene identity is not certain. The receptor comes from a man aged 30 to 39 in good health. Sample: naive CD4+ T cells sorted from blood. The cell subset or site label of this sample denotes: CD45RA+ positively selected. The CDR3 here reads CASSLSPNTLLVDTQYF. The base sequence is TGTGCCAGCAGCTTAAGTCCCAACACCCTATTAGTGGATACGCAGTATTTT.